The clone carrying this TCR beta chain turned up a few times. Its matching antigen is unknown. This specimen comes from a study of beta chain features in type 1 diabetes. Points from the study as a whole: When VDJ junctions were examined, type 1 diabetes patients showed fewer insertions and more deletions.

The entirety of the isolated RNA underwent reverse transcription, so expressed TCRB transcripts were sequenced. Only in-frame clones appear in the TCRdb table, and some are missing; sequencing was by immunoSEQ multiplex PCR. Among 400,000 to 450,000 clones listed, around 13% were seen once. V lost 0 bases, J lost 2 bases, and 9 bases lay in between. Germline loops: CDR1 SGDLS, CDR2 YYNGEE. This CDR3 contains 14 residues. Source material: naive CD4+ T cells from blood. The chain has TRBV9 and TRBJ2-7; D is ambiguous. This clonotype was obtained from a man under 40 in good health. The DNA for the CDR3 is TGTGCCAGCAGCGTAGGTTCAGCCCCCTACGAGCAGTACTTC. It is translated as CASSVGSAPYEQYF. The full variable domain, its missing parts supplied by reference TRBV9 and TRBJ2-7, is DSGVTQTPKHLITATGQRVTLRCSPRSGDLSVYWYQQSLDQGLQFLIQYYNGEERAKGNILERFSAQQFPDLHSELNLSSLELGDSALYFCASSVGSAPYEQYFGPGTRLTVT.